This record concerns one T cell receptor beta chain sequence. The target antigen is unknown. Trimming cost V 4 bases and J 2 bases; bases outside gene matches: 11. This CDR3 has 17 amino acids. From germline, CDR1 is LNHDA and CDR2 SQIVND (reference sequence). This record belongs to a study of cytomegalovirus exposure and HLA in healthy donors. Both 60 Vbeta primers and 13 Jbeta primers went into the PCR. Profiled with immunoSEQ multiplex PCR; TCRdb holds only in-frame clones, not every one. The sample holds more than 85,000 clones; 70% to 90% are singletons and the top ten take about 1.8%. Study conclusions and caveats: Most TCR sequences were seen very rarely across donors, but some public TCRs occurred in many. In a later analysis, across HLA loci, associated TCR counts were highest for DRB1, lowest for HLA-C.

The rearrangement links TRBV19 to TRBJ1-5; 7 bases match TRBD1. This receptor was obtained from a man aged 35 to 55 in good health and CMV-seronegative. Input material: PBMCs. CDR3 loop: CASSRTGVTDGNQPQHF. Written as DNA, the CDR3 is TGTGCCAGTAGTAGGACAGGTGTTACGGATGGCAATCAGCCCCAGCATTTT.